These 9 T cell receptor beta chains came from one sample sequenced in a study of T and B cells in COVID-19 patients. TRB rearrangements were amplified by multiplex PCR with BIOMED2 TRB-A/B primers. TCRdb used MiXCR to reprocess the multiplex PCR reads, holding one entry per CDR3 protein. The sample includes approximately 13,000 distinct CDR3 sequences, more than 25% of them seen just once. Blood genomic DNA input for TRB amplification was roughly 220-500 ng. Sequenced material: blood. Receptors were obtained from a human donor who had recovered from COVID-19.

In its sample, this clonotype was seen a few times. The chain joins TRBV10-3 to TRBJ2-7, with TRBD1 matching 7 bases. The germline V gene has CDR1 ENHRY and CDR2 SYGVKD. After removal of 2 bases from V and 1 base from J, the junction contained 2 bases not matched to a gene. The CDR3 runs to 14 residues. The CDR3 bases are TGTGCCATCAGTGAGGACAGGGTTTCCTACGAGCAGTACTTC. It translates to CAISEDRVSYEQYF.

This clonotype is judged large (0.1 to 1%). The genes are TRBV29-1 and TRBJ2-1, with D perhaps matching TRBD1 (5 bases). CDR1 and CDR2 (germline): SQVTM, ANQGSEA. V was pared by 3 bases and J by 7 bases, with 7 bases between. This CDR3 is 11 amino acids long. The CDR3 region is CSVDRANEQFF. The CDR3 DNA sequence: TGCAGCGTTGACAGGGCAAATGAGCAGTTCTTC.

J is TRBJ2-3 and V is TRBV10-3, with D possibly being TRBD1 or TRBD2 (5 bases each). V shed 6 bases and J shed 6 bases, with 7 bases lying between them. Germline V lookup: CDR1 ENHRY, CDR2 SYGVKD. CDR3 size: 11 residues. The CDR3 here is CAIREGDTQYF. CDR3 coding DNA: TGTGCCATCAGAGAGGGGGATACGCAGTATTTT.

The chain couples TRBV7-2 to TRBJ2-2; unclear D gene. V lost 3 bases and J lost 6, with 11 bases in between. CDR1 is SGHTA and CDR2 is FQGNSA in the germline V gene. The CDR3 totals 14 residues. In DNA, the CDR3 is TGTGCCAGCAGCTTGGTGATCGGATCCGGGGAGCTGTTTTTT. Encoded protein: CASSLVIGSGELFF. Complete variable domain (other parts from reference TRBV7-2 and TRBJ2-2): GAGVSQSPSNKVTEKGKDVELRCDPISGHTALYWYRQSLGQGLEFLIYFQGNSAPDKSGLPSDRFSAERTGGSVSTLTIQRTQQEDSAVYLCASSLVIGSGELFFGEGSRLTVL.

This sequence joins TRBV28 and TRBJ2-5; 7 bases map to TRBD2. Germline CDR1 is MDHEN and CDR2 is SYDVKM. The CDR3 covers 15 residues. V trimming: 2 bases; J trimming: 5 bases; junction bases outside the gene matches: 8. The DNA of the CDR3 is TGTGCCAGCAGTTTAAAAGCGGGGACGGGGGAGACCCAGTACTTC. It translates to CASSLKAGTGETQYF. The full variable domain, completed using reference TRBV28 and TRBJ2-5, is DVKVTQSSRYLVKRTGEKVFLECVQDMDHENMFWYRQDPGLGLRLIYFSYDVKMKEKGDIPEGYSVSREKKERFSLILESASTNQTSMYLCASSLKAGTGETQYFGPGTRLLVL.

This clonotype was counted a few times. The chain uses TRBV12-3 or TRBV12-4 and TRBJ1-2, with D unresolved. The CDR3 length is 14 residues. Between the trimmed V and J ends, which lost 3 bases and 0 bases, there was a span of 8 bases. DNA of the CDR3: TGTGCCAGCAGTTTCACCGGGACTAACTATGGCTACACCTTC. Translating gives CASSFTGTNYGYTF.

The chain has TRBV5-6 and TRBJ2-5, with D unresolved. With 3 bases removed from V and 7 bases from J, the gap between germline ends came to 16 bases. CDR3 size: 14 residues. Looked up from germline, CDR1 is SGHDT and CDR2 is YYEEEE. The CDR3 bases are TGTGCCAGCAGCTCCTCAGGAGAAATAGGGACCCAGTACTTC. It codes for CASSSSGEIGTQYF.

CDR3 loop: CASSSGLINQPQHF. In DNA, the CDR3 is TGTGCCAGCAGTTCCGGACTAATCAATCAGCCCCAGCATTTT. This chain uses TRBV6-5 with TRBJ1-5; D is uncertain. This CDR3 region has 14 residues. Germline V gene sequence: CDR1 MNHEY, CDR2 SVGAGI. Deletions cut 4 bases from V and 3 bases from J, with 10 bases between.

Sample share makes this clonotype medium-sized. The rearrangement joins TRBV6-5 to TRBJ2-7; D uncertain. The CDR3 is 12 residues long. The V gene's germline CDR1 is MNHEY and CDR2 SVGAGI. V lost 4 bases to trimming and J lost 1 base, with 5 bases between them. CDR3 region: CASSSGSYEQYF. Written as DNA, the CDR3 is TGTGCCAGCAGTTCTGGGTCCTACGAGCAGTACTTC.